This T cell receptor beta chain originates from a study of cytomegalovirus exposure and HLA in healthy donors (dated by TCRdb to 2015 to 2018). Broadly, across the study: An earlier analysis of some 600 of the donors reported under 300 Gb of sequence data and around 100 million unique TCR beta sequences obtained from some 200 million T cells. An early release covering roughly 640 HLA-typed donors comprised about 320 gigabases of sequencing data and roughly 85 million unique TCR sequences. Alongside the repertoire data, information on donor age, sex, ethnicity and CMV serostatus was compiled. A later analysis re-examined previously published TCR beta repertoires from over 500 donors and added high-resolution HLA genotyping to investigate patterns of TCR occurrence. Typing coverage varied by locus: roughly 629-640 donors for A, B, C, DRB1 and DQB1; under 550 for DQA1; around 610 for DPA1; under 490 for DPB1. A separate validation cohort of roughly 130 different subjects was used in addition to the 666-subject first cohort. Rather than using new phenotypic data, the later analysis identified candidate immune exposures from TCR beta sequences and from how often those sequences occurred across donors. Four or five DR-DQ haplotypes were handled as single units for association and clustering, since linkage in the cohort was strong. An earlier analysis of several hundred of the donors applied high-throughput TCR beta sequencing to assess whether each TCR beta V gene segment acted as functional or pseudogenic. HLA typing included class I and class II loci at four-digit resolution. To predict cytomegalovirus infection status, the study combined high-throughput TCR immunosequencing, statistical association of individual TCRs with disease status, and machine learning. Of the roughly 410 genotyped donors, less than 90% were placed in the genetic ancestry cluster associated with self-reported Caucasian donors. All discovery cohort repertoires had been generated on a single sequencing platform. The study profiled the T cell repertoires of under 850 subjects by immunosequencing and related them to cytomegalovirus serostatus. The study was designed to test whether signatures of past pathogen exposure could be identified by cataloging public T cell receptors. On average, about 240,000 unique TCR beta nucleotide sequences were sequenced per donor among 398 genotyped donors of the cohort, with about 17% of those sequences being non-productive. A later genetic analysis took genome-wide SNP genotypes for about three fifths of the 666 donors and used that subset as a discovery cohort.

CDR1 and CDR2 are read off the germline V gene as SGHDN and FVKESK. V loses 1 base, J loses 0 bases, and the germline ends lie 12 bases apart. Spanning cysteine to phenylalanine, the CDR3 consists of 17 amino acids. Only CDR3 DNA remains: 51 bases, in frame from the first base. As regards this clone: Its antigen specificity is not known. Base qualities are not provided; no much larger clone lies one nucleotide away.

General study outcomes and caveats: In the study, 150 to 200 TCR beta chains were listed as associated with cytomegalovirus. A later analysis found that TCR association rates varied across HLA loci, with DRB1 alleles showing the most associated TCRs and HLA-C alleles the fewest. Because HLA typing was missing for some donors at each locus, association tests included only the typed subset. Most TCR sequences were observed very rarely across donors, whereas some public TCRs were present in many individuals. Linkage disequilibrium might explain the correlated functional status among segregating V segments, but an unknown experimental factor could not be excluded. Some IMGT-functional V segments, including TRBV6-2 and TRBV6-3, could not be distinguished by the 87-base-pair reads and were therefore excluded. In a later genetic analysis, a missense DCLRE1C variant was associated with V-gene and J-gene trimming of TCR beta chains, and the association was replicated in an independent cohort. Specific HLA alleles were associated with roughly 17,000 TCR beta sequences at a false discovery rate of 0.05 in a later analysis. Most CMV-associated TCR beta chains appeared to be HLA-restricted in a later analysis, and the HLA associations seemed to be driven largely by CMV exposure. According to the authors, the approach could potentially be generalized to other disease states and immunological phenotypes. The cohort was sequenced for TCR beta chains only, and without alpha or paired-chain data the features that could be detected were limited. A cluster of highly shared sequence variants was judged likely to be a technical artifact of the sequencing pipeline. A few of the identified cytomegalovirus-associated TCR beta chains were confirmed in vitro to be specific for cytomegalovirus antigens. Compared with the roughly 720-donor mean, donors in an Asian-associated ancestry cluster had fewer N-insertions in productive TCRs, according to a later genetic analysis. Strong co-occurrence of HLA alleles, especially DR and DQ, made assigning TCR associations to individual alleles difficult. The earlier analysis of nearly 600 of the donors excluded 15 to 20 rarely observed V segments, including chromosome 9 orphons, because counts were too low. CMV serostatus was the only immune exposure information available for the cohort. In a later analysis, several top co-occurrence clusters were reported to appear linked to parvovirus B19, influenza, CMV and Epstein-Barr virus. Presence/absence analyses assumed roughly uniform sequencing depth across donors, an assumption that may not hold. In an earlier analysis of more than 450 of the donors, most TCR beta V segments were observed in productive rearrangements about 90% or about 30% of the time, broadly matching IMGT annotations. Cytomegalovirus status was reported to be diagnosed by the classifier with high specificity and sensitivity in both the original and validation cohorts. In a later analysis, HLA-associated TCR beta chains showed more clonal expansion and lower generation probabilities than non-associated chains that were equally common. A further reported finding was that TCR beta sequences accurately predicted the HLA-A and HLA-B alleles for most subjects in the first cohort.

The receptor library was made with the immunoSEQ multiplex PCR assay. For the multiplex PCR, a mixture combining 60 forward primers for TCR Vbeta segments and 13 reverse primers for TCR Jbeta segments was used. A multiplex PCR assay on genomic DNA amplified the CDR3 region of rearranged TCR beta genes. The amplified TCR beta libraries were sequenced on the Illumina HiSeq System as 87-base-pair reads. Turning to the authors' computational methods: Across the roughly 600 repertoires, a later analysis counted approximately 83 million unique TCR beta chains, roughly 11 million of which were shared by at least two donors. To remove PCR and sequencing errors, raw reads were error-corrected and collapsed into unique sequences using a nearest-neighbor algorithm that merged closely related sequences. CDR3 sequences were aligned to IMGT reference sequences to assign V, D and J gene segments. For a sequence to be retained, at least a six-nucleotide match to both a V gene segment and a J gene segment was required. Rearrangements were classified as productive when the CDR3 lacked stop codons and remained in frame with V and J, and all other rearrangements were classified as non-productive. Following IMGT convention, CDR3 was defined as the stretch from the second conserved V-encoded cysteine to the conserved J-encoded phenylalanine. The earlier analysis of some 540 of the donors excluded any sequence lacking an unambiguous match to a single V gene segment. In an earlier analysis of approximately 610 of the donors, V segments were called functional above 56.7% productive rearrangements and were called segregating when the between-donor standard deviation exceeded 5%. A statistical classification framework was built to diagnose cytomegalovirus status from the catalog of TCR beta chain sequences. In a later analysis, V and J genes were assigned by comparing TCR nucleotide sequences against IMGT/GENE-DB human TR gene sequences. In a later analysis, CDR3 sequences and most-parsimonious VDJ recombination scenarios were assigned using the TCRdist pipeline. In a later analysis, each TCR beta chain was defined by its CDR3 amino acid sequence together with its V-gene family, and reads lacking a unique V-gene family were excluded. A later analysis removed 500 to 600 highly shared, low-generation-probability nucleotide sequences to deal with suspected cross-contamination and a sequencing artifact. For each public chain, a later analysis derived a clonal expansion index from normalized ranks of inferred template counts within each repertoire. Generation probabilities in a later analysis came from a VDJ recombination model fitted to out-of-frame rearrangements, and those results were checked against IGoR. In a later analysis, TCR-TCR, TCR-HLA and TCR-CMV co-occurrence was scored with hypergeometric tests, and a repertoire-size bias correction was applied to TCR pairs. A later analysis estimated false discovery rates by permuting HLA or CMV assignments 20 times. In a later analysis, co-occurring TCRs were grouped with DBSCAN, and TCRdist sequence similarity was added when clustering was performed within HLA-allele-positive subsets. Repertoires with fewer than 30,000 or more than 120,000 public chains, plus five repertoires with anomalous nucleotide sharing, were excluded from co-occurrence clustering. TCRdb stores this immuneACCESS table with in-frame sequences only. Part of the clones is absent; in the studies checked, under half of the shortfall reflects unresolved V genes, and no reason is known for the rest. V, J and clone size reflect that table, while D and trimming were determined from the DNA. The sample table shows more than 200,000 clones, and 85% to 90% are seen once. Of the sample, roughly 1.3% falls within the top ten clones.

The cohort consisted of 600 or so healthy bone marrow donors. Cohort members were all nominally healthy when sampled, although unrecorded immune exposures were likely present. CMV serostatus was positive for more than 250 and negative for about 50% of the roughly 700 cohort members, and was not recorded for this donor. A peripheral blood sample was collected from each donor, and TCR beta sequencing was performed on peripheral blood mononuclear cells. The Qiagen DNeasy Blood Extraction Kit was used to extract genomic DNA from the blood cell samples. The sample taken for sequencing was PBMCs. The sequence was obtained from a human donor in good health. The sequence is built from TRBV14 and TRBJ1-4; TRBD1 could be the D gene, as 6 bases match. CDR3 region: CASSQVGASPTNEKLFF. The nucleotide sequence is TGTGCCAGCAGCCAAGTGGGGGCAAGTCCAACTAATGAAAAACTGTTTTTT. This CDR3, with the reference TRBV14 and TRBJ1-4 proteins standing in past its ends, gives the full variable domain EAGVTQFPSHSVIEKGQTVTLRCDPISGHDNLYWYRRVMGKEIKFLLHFVKESKQDESGMPNNRFLAERTGGTYSTLKVQPAELEDSGVYFCASSQVGASPTNEKLFFGSGTQLSVL.